The 12 T cell receptor beta chains presented below share a single source sample, sequenced in a study of T cell clusters in autoimmune cytopenias. Tens of thousands of genome equivalents of blood DNA were amplified for TRB. One tube held mixed TRB-A and TRB-B primer pools for touch-down PCR. Using the multiplex PCR reads, TCRdb records one entry per CDR3 protein without DNA. The sample has thousands of distinct CDR3 sequences; the top ten hold over 60%. The same sample was also studied in work on T cell repertoires in aging, cancer and after chemotherapy.

Specimen: peripheral blood. The receptors were gathered from a human donor with an autoimmune cytopenia or autoimmune hepatitis (not recorded which).

The chain is built from TRBV6-1 and TRBJ2-5; no DNA is available, so the TRBD2 call from TCRdb remains unchecked. The germline gives CDR1 MNHNS, CDR2 SASEGT. This CDR3 region has 16 residues. The CDR3 protein is CASREGLAGGQETQYF.

The V and J genes are TRBV6-1 and TRBJ2-3; TCRdb's D gene call, TRBD1, goes unchecked for lack of DNA. This CDR3 spans 13 amino acids. In germline, CDR1 is MNHNS, CDR2 SASEGT. The CDR3 region is CASSATGRDTQYF.

The chain employs TRBV15 and TRBJ2-7; the D call from TCRdb, TRBD1, cannot be confirmed without DNA. CDR1 and CDR2 (germline): LNHNV, YYDKDF (reference sequence). This CDR3 contains 14 residues. This chain's CDR3 is CATSRGQGAREQYF.

The chain has TRBV11-1 and TRBJ2-3; TCRdb gives TRBD1 as the D gene, but with no DNA this cannot be confirmed. Per the germline V gene, CDR1 is SGHAT and CDR2 is FQDESV (reference sequence). This CDR3 has 15 residues. The CDR3 reads CASSSIRGHSDTQYF.

The chain employs TRBV6-5 and TRBJ2-7; TCRdb's assignment of TRBD1 cannot be checked, as there is no DNA. Germline V gene sequence: CDR1 MNHEY, CDR2 SVGAGI. The CDR3 contains 13 residues. The CDR3 is CASRGGNSYEQYF.

This rearrangement joins TRBV11-3 to TRBJ2-7; checking the TCRdb D call of TRBD2 is not possible without DNA. CDR1 and CDR2 (germline): SGHNT, YENEEA. The CDR3 extends over 16 amino acids. CDR3 region: CASSERTSGDSYEQYF.

V usage is TRBV18 and J usage is TRBJ1-6; TCRdb returns TRBD1, unconfirmable since there is no DNA. Germline CDR1 KGHSH, CDR2 LQKENI. This CDR3 comprises 16 residues. This chain's CDR3 is CASSQAQGNRNSPLHF.

V usage is TRBV6-1 and J usage is TRBJ2-3. CDR1 is MNHNS and CDR2 is SASEGT in the germline V gene. CDR3 size: 13 residues. The CDR3 protein is CASSAPPPDTQYF.

The rearrangement links TRBV11-3 to TRBJ2-2; TCRdb gives TRBD1 as the D gene, but with no DNA this cannot be confirmed. Germline assignment: CDR1 SGHNT and CDR2 YENEEA. This CDR3 has 18 residues. CDR3 region: CASSPRTGAYRYTGELFF.

The J gene is TRBJ1-5, the V gene TRBV15; TCRdb designates TRBD1, a call that cannot be tested without DNA. This CDR3 is built from 16 residues. Germline V gene data show CDR1 as LNHNV and CDR2 as YYDKDF (reference sequence). CDR3 residues: CATSKRRTGVDQPQHF.

According to its frequency, this clonotype is medium-sized. The genes are TRBV29-1 and TRBJ1-2; there is no DNA to check the TCRdb D call of TRBD1. CDR1 is SQVTM, CDR2 ANQGSEA, per germline. The CDR3 length is 12 residues. The CDR3 loop is CSVGKGTYGYTF.

The chain recombines TRBV7-2 with TRBJ1-3; the D gene TCRdb calls, TRBD1, cannot be checked with no DNA. The length of the CDR3 is 14 residues. Per the germline V gene, CDR1 is SGHTA and CDR2 is FQGNSA. The CDR3 sequence: CASSPREAGNTIYF.